The clone carrying this TCR beta chain was seen a single time. The antigen remains unidentified. V was shortened by 6 bases and J by 3 bases, with 9 bases between the two germline ends. This CDR3 has 12 amino acids. CDR1 ENHRY and CDR2 SYGVKD come from the germline V gene. The data stem from a study of blood T cells in healthy people across ages. Study summary: The template switching approach captured approximately one barcoded beta molecule for every two T cells. Findings and caveats of the study: Unknown CMV status may confound age-related changes in expanded clones.

A sample-barcoded 5' primer and a J-beta primer mix were used in a second PCR of roughly 6 to 12 cycles. One entry per CDR3 protein, called by TCRdb with MiXCR from the 5' RACE reads. The top ten clones hold over 3.5% of a sample with 1.5 million to 1.9 million distinct CDR3 sequences, 42% of them seen once. This sequence was found in a woman aged 18-35 years in good health. Sequencing was carried out using blood. This rearrangement joins TRBV10-3 to TRBJ2-7; D call uncertain. The CDR3 protein is CAISMSSYEQYF. In nucleotides, the CDR3 is TGTGCCATCAGCATGAGCAGCTACGAGCAGTACTTC.